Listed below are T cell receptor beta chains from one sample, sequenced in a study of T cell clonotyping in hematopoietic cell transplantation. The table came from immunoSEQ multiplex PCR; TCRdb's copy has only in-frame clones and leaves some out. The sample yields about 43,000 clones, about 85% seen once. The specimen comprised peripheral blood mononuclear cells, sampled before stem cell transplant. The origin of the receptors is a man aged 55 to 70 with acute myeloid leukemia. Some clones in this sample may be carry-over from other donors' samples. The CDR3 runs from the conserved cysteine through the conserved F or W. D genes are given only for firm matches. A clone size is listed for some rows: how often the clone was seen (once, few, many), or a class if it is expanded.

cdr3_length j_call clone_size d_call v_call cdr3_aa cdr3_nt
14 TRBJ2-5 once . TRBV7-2 CASSSIKGLETQYF TGTGCCAGCAGCTCGATCAAGGGCTTGGAGACCCAGTACTTC
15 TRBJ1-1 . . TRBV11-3 CASRPTDRPNTEAFF TGTGCCAGCAGACCGACGGACAGACCTAACACTGAAGCTTTCTTT
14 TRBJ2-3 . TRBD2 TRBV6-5 CASGGGGSTDTQYF TGTGCCAGCGGGGGCGGGGGGAGCACAGATACGCAGTATTTT
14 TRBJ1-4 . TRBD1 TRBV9 CASSSQGGSEKLFF TGTGCCAGCAGCTCTCAGGGGGGCAGTGAAAAACTGTTTTTT
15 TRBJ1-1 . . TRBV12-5 CASGLAGTPNTEAFF TGTGCTAGTGGTTTGGCCGGGACACCGAACACTGAAGCTTTCTTT
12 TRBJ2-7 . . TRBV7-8 CASRGVSYEQYF TGTGCCAGCAGGGGGGTTTCCTACGAGCAGTACTTC
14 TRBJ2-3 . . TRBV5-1 CASQVESRSDTQYF TGCGCCAGCCAGGTGGAATCCCGGTCAGATACGCAGTATTTT
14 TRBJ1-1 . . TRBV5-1 CASSPFGPNTEAFF TGCGCCAGCAGCCCGTTTGGTCCGAACACTGAAGCTTTCTTT
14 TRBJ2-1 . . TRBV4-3 CASSQDKGSPGQFF TGCGCCAGCAGCCAAGATAAGGGTAGCCCGGGGCAGTTCTTC
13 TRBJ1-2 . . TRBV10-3 CAINPRGDVGYTF TGTGCCATCAACCCCCGGGGGGACGTCGGCTACACCTTC
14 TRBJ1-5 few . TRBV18 CASSRLDSNQPQHF TGTGCCAGCTCACGGTTGGACAGCAATCAGCCCCAGCATTTT
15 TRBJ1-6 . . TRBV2 CASRAAWAWNSPLHF TGTGCCAGCAGGGCCGCGTGGGCCTGGAATTCACCCCTCCACTTT
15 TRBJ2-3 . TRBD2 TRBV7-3 CASSLRDRREGTQYF TGTGCCAGCAGCTTAAGGGACCGAAGGGAGGGTACGCAGTATTTT
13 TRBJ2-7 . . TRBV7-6 CASSLAGDYEQYF TGTGCCAGCAGCTTAGCGGGGGACTACGAGCAGTACTTC
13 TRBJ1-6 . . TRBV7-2 CASSLGSVQPLHF TGTGCCAGCAGCCTAGGGTCCGTCCAACCCCTCCACTTT
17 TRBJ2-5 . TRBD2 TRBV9 CASSVDSGLAGGETQYF TGTGCCAGCAGCGTAGACTCTGGACTAGCGGGGGGAGAGACCCAGTACTTC
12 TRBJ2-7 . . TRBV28 CASSRLGDEQYF TGTGCCAGCAGTCGGCTGGGGGACGAGCAGTACTTC
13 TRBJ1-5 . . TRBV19 CASTYRGGQPQHF TGTGCCAGTACCTATAGGGGAGGACAGCCCCAGCATTTT
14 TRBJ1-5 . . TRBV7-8 CASSLTQRDQPQHF TGTGCCAGCAGTCTCACCCAGCGGGATCAGCCCCAGCATTTT
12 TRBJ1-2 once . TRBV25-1 CASSGDSYGYTF TGTGCCAGCAGTGGCGACAGCTATGGCTACACCTTC
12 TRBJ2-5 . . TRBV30 CACSLRPETQYF TGTGCCTGTTCCCTTCGCCCAGAGACCCAGTACTTC
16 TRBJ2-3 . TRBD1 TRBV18 CASSPPAGQGADTQYF TGTGCCAGCTCACCACCGGCGGGACAGGGGGCGGATACGCAGTATTTT
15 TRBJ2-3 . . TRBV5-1 CASSLRQGGPDTQYF TGCGCCAGCAGCTTGCGGCAGGGGGGTCCAGATACGCAGTATTTT
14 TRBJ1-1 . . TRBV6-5 CASSYSRGNTEAFF TGTGCCAGCAGTTACTCGAGGGGGAACACTGAAGCTTTCTTT
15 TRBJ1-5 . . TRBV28 CASSLSGLGNQPQHF TGTGCCAGCAGTTTAAGTGGGCTGGGCAATCAGCCCCAGCATTTT
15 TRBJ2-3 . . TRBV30 CAWSRGGRRTDTQYF TGTGCCTGGAGTAGGGGGGGGCGGAGGACAGATACGCAGTATTTT
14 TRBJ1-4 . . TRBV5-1 CASSTGGSNEKLFF TGCGCCAGCAGCACCGGGGGGAGTAATGAAAAACTGTTTTTT
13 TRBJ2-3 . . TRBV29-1 CSVGSSRTGTQYF TGCAGCGTTGGGAGTAGCCGCACGGGTACGCAGTATTTT
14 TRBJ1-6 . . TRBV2 CASSYQGLNSPLHF TGTGCCAGCAGCTACCAGGGTCTCAATTCACCCCTCCACTTT
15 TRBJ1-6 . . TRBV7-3 CASSLGGAYNSPLHF TGTGCCAGCAGCTTAGGGGGTGCCTATAATTCACCCCTCCACTTT
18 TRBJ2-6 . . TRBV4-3 CASSQEPPTSSGANVLTF TGCGCCAGCAGCCAAGAACCCCCAACTTCGTCTGGGGCCAACGTCCTGACTTTC
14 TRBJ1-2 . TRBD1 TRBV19 CASRRTGTNYGYTF TGTGCCAGTAGACGGACAGGCACTAACTATGGCTACACCTTC
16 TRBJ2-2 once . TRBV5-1 CASSLAGGRAGGELFF TGCGCCAGCAGCTTGGCTGGGGGCAGGGCTGGCGGGGAGCTGTTTTTT
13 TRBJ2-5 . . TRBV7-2 CASRWSGLETQYF TGTGCCAGCCGGTGGTCAGGGTTGGAGACCCAGTACTTC
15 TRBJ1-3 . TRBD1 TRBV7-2 CASSSGTGTGNTIYF TGTGCCAGCAGCTCTGGGACAGGGACTGGAAACACCATATATTTT
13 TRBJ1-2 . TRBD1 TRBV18 CASSPTGRYGYTF TGTGCCAGCTCTCCGACAGGGAGGTATGGCTACACCTTC
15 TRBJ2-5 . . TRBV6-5 CASSDEPDLGEAQYF TGTGCCAGCAGCGACGAACCTGACTTAGGTGAGGCCCAGTACTTC
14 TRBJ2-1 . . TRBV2 CASTGVAYSNEQFF TGTGCCAGCACTGGAGTTGCCTACAGTAATGAGCAGTTCTTC
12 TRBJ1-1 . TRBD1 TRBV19 CASSTAGQRAFF TGTGCCAGTAGTACCGCGGGACAGAGAGCTTTCTTT
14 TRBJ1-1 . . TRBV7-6 CASSPGRWESEAFF TGTGCCAGCAGCCCGGGGAGGTGGGAGTCTGAAGCTTTCTTT
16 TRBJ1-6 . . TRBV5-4 CASSLVGSSYNSPLHF TGTGCCAGCAGCTTGGTGGGTAGCTCCTATAATTCACCCCTCCACTTT
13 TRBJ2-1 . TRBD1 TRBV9 CASSVDRGNEQFF TGTGCCAGCAGCGTAGACAGGGGAAATGAGCAGTTCTTC
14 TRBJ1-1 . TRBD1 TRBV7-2 CASSTRTGGTEAFF TGTGCCAGCAGCACACGGACAGGGGGCACTGAAGCTTTCTTT
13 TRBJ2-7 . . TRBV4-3 CASSQGSPYEQYF TGCGCCAGCAGCCAAGGGTCACCCTACGAGCAGTACTTC
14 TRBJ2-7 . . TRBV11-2 CASSVQDPTYEQYF TGTGCCAGCAGCGTCCAAGACCCGACCTACGAGCAGTACTTC
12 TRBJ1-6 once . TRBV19 CASSGPETPLHF TGTGCCAGTAGTGGGCCCGAGACACCCCTCCACTTT
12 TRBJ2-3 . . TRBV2 CASTTSSDTQYF TGTGCCAGCACCACTAGTTCAGATACGCAGTATTTT
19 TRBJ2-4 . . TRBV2 CASTSPGLQTRLAKNIQYF TGTGCCAGCACATCGCCGGGACTCCAGACTCGCCTAGCCAAAAACATTCAGTACTTC
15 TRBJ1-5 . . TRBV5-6 CASSLLSRPNQPQHF TGTGCCAGCAGCTTGCTTTCGAGACCCAATCAGCCCCAGCATTTT